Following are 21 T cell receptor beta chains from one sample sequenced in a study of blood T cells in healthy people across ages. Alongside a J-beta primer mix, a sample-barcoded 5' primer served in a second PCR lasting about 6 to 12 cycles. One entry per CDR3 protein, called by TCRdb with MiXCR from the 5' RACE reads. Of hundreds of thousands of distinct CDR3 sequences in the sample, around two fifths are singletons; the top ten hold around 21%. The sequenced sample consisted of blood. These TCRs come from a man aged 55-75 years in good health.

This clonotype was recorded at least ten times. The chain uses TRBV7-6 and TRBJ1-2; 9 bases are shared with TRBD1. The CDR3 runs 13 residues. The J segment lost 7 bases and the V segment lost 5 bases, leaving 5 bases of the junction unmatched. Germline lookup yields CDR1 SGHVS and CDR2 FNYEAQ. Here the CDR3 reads CASSPGQGFGYTF. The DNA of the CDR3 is TGTGCCAGCAGCCCTGGACAGGGGTTTGGCTACACCTTC. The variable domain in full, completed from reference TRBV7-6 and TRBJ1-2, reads GAGVSQSPRYKVTKRGQDVALRCDPISGHVSLYWYRQALGQGPEFLTYFNYEAQQDKSGLPNDRFSAERPEGSISTLTIQRTEQRDSAMYRCASSPGQGFGYTFGSGTRLTVV.

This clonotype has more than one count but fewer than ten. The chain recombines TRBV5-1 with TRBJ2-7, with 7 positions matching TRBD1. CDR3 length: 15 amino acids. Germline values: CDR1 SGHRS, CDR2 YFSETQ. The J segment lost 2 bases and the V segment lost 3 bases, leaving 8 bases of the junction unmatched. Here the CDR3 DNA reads TGCGCCAGCAGCTCCGGGACAGTCATCACCTACGAGCAGTACTTC. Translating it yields CASSSGTVITYEQYF. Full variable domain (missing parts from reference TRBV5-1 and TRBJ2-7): KAGVTQTPRYLIKTRGQQVTLSCSPISGHRSVSWYQQTPGQGLQFLFEYFSETQRNKGNFPGRFSGRQFSNSRSEMNVSTLELGDSALYLCASSSGTVITYEQYFGPGTRLTVT.

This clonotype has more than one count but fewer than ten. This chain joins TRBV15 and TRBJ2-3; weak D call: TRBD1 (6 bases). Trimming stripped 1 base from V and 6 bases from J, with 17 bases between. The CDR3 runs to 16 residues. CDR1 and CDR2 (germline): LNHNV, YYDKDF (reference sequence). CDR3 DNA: TGTGCCACCAGCAGAGCGGGCAACCGGGACAAGGATACGCAGTATTTT. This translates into CATSRAGNRDKDTQYF.

CDR3 region: CASRTRQGAFEKLFF. CDR3 sequence (DNA): TGTGCCAGCAGGACCAGACAGGGGGCGTTTGAAAAACTGTTTTTT. The chain carries TRBV7-2 and TRBJ1-4; TRBD1 aligns across 10 bases. The length of the CDR3 is 15 residues. V trimming: 6 bases; J trimming: 7 bases; junction bases outside the gene matches: 8. The germline gives CDR1 SGHTA, CDR2 FQGNSA.

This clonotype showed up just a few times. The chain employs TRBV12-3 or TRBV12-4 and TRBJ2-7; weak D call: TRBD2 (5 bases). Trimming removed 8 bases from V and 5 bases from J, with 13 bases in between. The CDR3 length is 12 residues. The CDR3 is CASGLRLDEQYF. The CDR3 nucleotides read TGTGCCAGCGGACTTCGACTTGACGAGCAGTACTTC.

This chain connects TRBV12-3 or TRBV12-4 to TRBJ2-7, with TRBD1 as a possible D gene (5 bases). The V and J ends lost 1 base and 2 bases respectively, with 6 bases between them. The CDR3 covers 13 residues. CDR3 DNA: TGTGCCAGCAGTTTAGAGGGGACCTACGAGCAGTACTTC. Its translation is CASSLEGTYEQYF.

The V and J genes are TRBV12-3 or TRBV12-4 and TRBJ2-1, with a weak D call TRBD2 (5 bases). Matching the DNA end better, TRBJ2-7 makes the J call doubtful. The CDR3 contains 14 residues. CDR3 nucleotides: TGTGCCAGCAGTTTTGGGAGCTCCTACAATGAGCAGTACTTC. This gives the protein CASSFGSSYNEQYF.

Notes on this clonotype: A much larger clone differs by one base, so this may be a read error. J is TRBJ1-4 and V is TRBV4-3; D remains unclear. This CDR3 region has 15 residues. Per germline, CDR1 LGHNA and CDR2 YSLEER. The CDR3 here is CASSQDLGRVEELFF. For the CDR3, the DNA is TGCGCCAGCAGCCAAGATCTCGGACGGGTTGAAGAACTGTTTTTT.

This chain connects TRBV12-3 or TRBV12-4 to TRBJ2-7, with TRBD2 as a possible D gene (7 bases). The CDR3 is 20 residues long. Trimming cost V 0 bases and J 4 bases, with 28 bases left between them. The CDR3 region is CASSLAGHEVPAGRRYEQYF. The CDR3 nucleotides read TGTGCCAGCAGTTTAGCGGGACATGAAGTACCAGCGGGAAGGAGGTACGAGCAGTACTTC.

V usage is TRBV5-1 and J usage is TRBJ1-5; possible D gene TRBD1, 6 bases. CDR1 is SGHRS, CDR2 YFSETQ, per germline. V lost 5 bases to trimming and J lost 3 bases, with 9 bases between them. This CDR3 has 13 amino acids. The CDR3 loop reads CASSRDTNQPQHF. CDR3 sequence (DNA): TGCGCCAGCAGTAGGGACACCAATCAGCCCCAGCATTTT. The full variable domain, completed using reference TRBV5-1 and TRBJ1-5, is KAGVTQTPRYLIKTRGQQVTLSCSPISGHRSVSWYQQTPGQGLQFLFEYFSETQRNKGNFPGRFSGRQFSNSRSEMNVSTLELGDSALYLCASSRDTNQPQHFGDGTRLSIL.

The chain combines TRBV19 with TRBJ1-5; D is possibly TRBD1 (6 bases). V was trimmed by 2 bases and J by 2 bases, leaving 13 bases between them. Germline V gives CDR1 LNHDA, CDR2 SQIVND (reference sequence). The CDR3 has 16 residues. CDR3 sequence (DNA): TGTGCCAGTAGTATACCGGGGGCTGATGGCAATCAGCCCCAGCATTTT. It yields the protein CASSIPGADGNQPQHF. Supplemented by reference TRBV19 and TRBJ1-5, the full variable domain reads DGGITQSPKYLFRKEGQNVTLSCEQNLNHDAMYWYRQDPGQGLRLIYYSQIVNDFQKGDIAEGYSVSREKKESFPLTVTSAQKNPTAFYLCASSIPGADGNQPQHFGDGTRLSIL.

CDR3 in DNA: TGCAGTGCTAGAATTTGGGAGGGAGATAGCTCCTACGAGCAGTACTTC. Its protein product is CSARIWEGDSSYEQYF. V usage is TRBV20-1 and J usage is TRBJ2-7; 7 bases are a match to TRBD2. The germline CDR1 and CDR2 sequences are DFQATT and SNEGSKA (reference sequence). There are 16 residues in the CDR3. Trimming took 2 bases from V and 0 from J; bases not matched to a gene: 10.

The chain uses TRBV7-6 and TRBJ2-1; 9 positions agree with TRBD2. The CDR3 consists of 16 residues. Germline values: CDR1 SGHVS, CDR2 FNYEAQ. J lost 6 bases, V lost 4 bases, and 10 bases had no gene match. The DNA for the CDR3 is TGTGCCAGCAGCTCCCGGTTAGCGGGAGCGAGCAATGAGCAGTTCTTC. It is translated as CASSSRLAGASNEQFF.

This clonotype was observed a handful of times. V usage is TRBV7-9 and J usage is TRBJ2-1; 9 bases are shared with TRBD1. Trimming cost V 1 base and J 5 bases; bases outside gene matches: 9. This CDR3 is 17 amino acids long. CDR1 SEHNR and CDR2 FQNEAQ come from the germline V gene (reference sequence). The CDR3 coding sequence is TGTGCCAGCAGCTTAGTCCGCAGGACAGGGGTTGACAATGAGCAGTTCTTC. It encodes CASSLVRRTGVDNEQFF.

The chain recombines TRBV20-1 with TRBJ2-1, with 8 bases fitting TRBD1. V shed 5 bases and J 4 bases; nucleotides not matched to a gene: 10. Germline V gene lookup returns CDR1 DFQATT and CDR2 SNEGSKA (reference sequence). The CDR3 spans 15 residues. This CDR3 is CSAASPDRDYNEQFF. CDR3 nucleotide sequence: TGCAGTGCTGCATCCCCGGACAGGGATTACAATGAGCAGTTCTTC.

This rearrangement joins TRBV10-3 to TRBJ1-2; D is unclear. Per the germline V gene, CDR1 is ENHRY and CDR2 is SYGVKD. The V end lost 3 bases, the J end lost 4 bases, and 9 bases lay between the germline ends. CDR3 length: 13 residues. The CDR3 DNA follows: TGTGCCATCAGTGAATCCTCTAGCTATGGCTACACCTTC. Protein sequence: CAISESSSYGYTF.

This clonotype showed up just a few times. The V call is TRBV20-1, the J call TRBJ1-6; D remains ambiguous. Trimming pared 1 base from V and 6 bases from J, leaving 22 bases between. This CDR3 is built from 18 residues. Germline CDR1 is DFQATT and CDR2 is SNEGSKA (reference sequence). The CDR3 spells CSARGKGSARTLNSPLHF. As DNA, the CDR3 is TGCAGTGCTAGAGGGAAAGGGAGTGCTAGGACCCTTAATTCACCCCTCCACTTT.

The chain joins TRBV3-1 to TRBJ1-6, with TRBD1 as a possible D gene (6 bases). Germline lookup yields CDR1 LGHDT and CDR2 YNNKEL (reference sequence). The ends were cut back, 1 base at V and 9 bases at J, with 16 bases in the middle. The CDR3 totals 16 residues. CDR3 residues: CASSQAQDSLASPLHF. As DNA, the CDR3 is TGTGCCAGCAGCCAAGCCCAGGACAGTCTGGCTTCACCCCTCCACTTT.

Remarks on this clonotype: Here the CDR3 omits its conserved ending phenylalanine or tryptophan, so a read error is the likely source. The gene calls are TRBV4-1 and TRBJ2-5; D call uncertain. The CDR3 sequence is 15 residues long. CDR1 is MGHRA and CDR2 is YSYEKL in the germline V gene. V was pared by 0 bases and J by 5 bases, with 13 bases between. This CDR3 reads CASSQETVRSETQYS. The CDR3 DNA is TGCGCCAGCAGCCAAGAAACTGTCAGGTCGGAGACCCAGTACTCC.

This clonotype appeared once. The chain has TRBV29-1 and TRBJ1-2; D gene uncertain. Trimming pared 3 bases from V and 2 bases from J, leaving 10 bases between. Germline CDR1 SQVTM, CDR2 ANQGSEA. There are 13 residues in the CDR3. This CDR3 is CSVDRAGNYGYTF. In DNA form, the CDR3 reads TGCAGCGTTGATCGGGCAGGAAACTATGGCTACACCTTC.

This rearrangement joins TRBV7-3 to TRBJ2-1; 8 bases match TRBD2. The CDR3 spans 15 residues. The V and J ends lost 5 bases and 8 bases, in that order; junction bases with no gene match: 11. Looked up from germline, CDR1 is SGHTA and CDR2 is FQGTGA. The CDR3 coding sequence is TGTGCCAGCAGCACCGGGGTAGCGGGGTTGGATGAGCAGTTCTTC. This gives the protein CASSTGVAGLDEQFF.